This passage covers 8 T cell receptor beta chains from one sample sequenced in a study of cytomegalovirus exposure and HLA in healthy donors. Use of 60 Vbeta and 13 Jbeta primers characterized the PCR. The method was immunoSEQ multiplex PCR; TCRdb's version includes in-frame clones alone and lacks a portion of them. Of about 170,000 clones listed, approximately 84% are singletons. The sequenced sample consisted of PBMCs. These receptors all come from a man between 18 and 35 years old in good health and CMV-seropositive.

The gene calls are TRBV29-1 and TRBJ1-1; tentative D call: TRBD1 (6 bases). In germline, CDR1 is SQVTM, CDR2 ANQGSEA. V was shortened by 6 bases and J by 5 bases, with 10 bases between the two germline ends. The CDR3 is made up of 11 amino acids. The DNA of the CDR3 is TGCAGCGTATACAGGGTTACTGAAGCTTTCTTT. This gives the protein CSVYRVTEAFF.

J is TRBJ2-5 and V is TRBV7-2; D is possibly TRBD1 (6 bases). The germline V gene has CDR1 SGHTA and CDR2 FQGNSA. The V end was cut by 1 base, the J end by 4 bases, with 13 bases between. There are 15 residues in the CDR3. Here the CDR3 reads CASSLGDTRTETQYF. In nucleotides, the CDR3 is TGTGCCAGCAGCTTAGGGGACACCCGGACAGAGACCCAGTACTTC.

The V call is TRBV4-3, the J call TRBJ2-5; 8 nucleotides line up with TRBD1. From germline, CDR1 is LGHNA and CDR2 YSLEER. J lost 1 base, V lost 1 base, and 2 bases had no gene match. This CDR3 has 15 residues. The CDR3 sequence is CASSQADRVQETQYF. The CDR3 coding sequence is TGCGCCAGCAGCCAAGCGGACAGGGTCCAAGAGACCCAGTACTTC.

Written as DNA, the CDR3 is TGTGCCAGCAGCCAAGCCCCTAGCACAGATACGCAGTATTTT. Protein: CASSQAPSTDTQYF. V and J are TRBV9 and TRBJ2-3; no firm D call. With 4 bases removed from V and 0 bases from J, the gap between germline ends came to 9 bases. The CDR3 sequence is 14 residues long. The germline gives CDR1 SGDLS, CDR2 YYNGEE.

V usage is TRBV4-3 and J usage is TRBJ1-2, with D perhaps matching TRBD1 (5 bases). Germline assignment: CDR1 LGHNA and CDR2 YSLEER. V dropped 2 bases and J dropped 7 bases, with 14 bases sitting between them. This CDR3 comprises 14 residues. CDR3 sequence reads: CASSQWGESGGYTF. CDR3 nucleotides: TGCGCCAGCAGCCAATGGGGGGAATCTGGTGGCTACACCTTC.

The V call is TRBV13, the J call TRBJ1-6; no clear D gene. The V gene lost 0 bases and the J gene lost 7 bases, with 7 bases spanning the gap. Germline CDR1 is PRHDT and CDR2 is FYEKMQ (reference sequence). CDR3 length equals 14 residues. The chain's CDR3 is CASSLGQVNSPLHF. The CDR3 coding sequence is TGTGCCAGCAGCTTAGGGCAGGTGAATTCACCCCTCCACTTT. The variable domain in full, completed from reference TRBV13 and TRBJ1-6, reads AAGVIQSPRHLIKEKRETATLKCYPIPRHDTVYWYQQGPGQDPQFLISFYEKMQSDKGSIPDRFSAQQFSDYHSELNMSSLELGDSALYFCASSLGQVNSPLHFGNGTRLTVT.

The CDR3 sequence: CASRILQGGYGYTF. The CDR3 nucleotides read TGTGCCAGCAGAATCCTTCAGGGGGGCTATGGCTACACCTTC. The chain recombines TRBV28 with TRBJ1-2; 7 nucleotides agree with TRBD1. Germline V gene sequence: CDR1 MDHEN, CDR2 SYDVKM. This CDR3 comprises 14 residues. V lost 6 bases and J lost 4; bases outside the gene matches: 8.

The V gene is TRBV11-3, the J gene TRBJ1-2; 7 nucleotides agree with TRBD1. This CDR3 spans 13 amino acids. Germline values: CDR1 SGHNT, CDR2 YENEEA. V was clipped by 4 bases and J by 7 bases; unmatched bases: 6. The CDR3 coding sequence is TGTGCCAGCAGCTCTCAAACAGGGGTTGGCTACACCTTC. Translation: CASSSQTGVGYTF. Complete variable domain (other parts from reference TRBV11-3 and TRBJ1-2): EAGVVQSPRYKIIEKKQPVAFWCNPISGHNTLYWYLQNLGQGPELLIRYENEEAVDDSQLPKDRFSAERLKGVDSTLKIQPAELGDSAVYLCASSSQTGVGYTFGSGTRLTVV.